The clone carrying this TCR beta chain was observed a handful of times. These data belong to a study of human T cells and chemical hapten exposure. This CDR3 contains 14 residues. Germline V lookup: CDR1 MDHEN, CDR2 SYDVKM. V lost 2 bases and J lost 9, with 17 bases in between. The time point here: pre-sensitization, week 0. The sample's treatment: therapeutic diphenylcyclopropenone sensitization with weekly scalp DPC. It was from unfractionated whole blood that total RNA was extracted. TCRdb re-analysed the RACE reads in MiXCR, keeping a single row per CDR3 protein. The sample comprises 250,000 or so distinct CDR3 sequences, about 9.4% of which are singletons, and under 2.5% rests with the top ten.

The TCR sequence derives from a woman between 40 and 55 years old with alopecia areata. Some clones in this sample may be carry-over from other donors' samples. Material: whole blood, obtained in connection with sensitization to the hapten diphenylcyclopropenone (DPC). The genes are TRBV28 and TRBJ2-7; D not certain. In nucleotides, the CDR3 is TGTGCCAGCAGTTTAGTCCGACCTGACGTTGTGCAGTACTTC. Its translation is CASSLVRPDVVQYF.